This is a list of T cell receptor beta chains from one sample in a study of blood T cells in healthy people across ages. TCRdb reprocessed the 5' RACE reads via MiXCR and lists one record per CDR3 protein. The sample lists more than 650,000 distinct CDR3 sequences; approximately 24% were seen once. These data were also filed under a second study, of T cells of mothers and their children.

The specimen sequenced was blood. The receptor source for this set is a boy aged 10-17 years in good health. Each CDR3 is given with its conserved first and last residue. The order of the fields is clone size, J gene, V gene, D gene, CDR3 DNA, CDR3 protein. The D gene is left open where the match is weak. Only some rows state a clone size, as once, few, many or a class for expanded clones.

few	TRBJ2-1	TRBV30	-	TGTGCCTGGAGCGCCCCTAGTTATGAGCAGTTCTTC	CAWSAPSYEQFF
-	TRBJ2-6	TRBV7-2	-	TGTGCCAGCCCTCCGGGACATACTTCCTCTGGGGCCAACGTCCTGACTTTC	CASPPGHTSSGANVLTF
few	TRBJ2-5	TRBV12-3/TRBV12-4	-	TGTGCCAGCAGTTTAGGAGGTGTCGGACATCAAGAGACCCAGTACTTC	CASSLGGVGHQETQYF
-	TRBJ2-3	TRBV7-2	TRBD1	TGTGCCAGCAGCTTAGCGCTACGGACAGGGTTTTCAGATACGCAGTATTTT	CASSLALRTGFSDTQYF
few	TRBJ1-2	TRBV7-9	-	TGTGCCAGCAGCCCGGTGACAGGCAAATTCCCTATTGGCTACACCTTC	CASSPVTGKFPIGYTF
few	TRBJ1-3	TRBV12-3/TRBV12-4	TRBD1	TGTGCCAGCAGCCGGGGGGACAGGGGCTCTGGAAACACCATATATTTT	CASSRGDRGSGNTIYF
-	TRBJ1-1	TRBV20-1	-	TGCAGTGCTAGAGTGGCGGGCGACACTGAAGCTTTCTTT	CSARVAGDTEAFF
-	TRBJ2-1	TRBV6-5	-	TGTGCCAGCAGTCAGGGGTTAAGCTCCTACAATGAGCAGTTCTTC	CASSQGLSSYNEQFF
-	TRBJ1-4	TRBV6-5	TRBD1	TGTGCCAGCAGTTTGCCGGGACAGGAGGAAAAACTGTTTTTT	CASSLPGQEEKLFF
-	TRBJ2-5	TRBV28	-	TGTGCCAGCAGTTCAGGACTGGCCCCAGAGACCCAGTACTTC	CASSSGLAPETQYF